This note documents a single TCR beta chain sequence. The sample is drawn from a study of blood T cell repertoires in COVID-19. About the research overall: Italy, Spain and the United States were the sources of the convalescent and acute COVID-19 samples.

The V and J ends lost 2 bases and 2 bases respectively, with 6 bases between them. The germline gives CDR1 MNHEY, CDR2 SVGEGT. The CDR3 covers 13 residues. Cohorts were assigned according to the clinical history that participants reported. What the recovered Cohort 3 donors had was two negative PCRs, clearance, or symptom resolution. Original methodology: Nucleated cell counts were estimated from reference gene primer amplification. Libraries were prepared by immunoSEQ multiplex PCR; TCRdb keeps only in-frame clonotypes and omits some of them. The V and J calls and clone size come from that table; D and trimming were worked out from the DNA. The table has roughly 290,000 clones, 80% to 90% seen once.

This receptor was obtained from a woman aged 30 to 39 who had recovered from COVID-19. The sample consisted of PBMCs or T cells enriched from blood (not recorded which). The chain joins TRBV6-2 or TRBV6-3 to TRBJ1-1; D not resolved. CDR3 amino acids: CASSYGGNTEAFF. CDR3 DNA sequence: TGTGCCAGCAGTTACGGAGGCAACACTGAAGCTTTCTTT.